This TCR beta chain was retrieved from a study of control samples from healthy donors and cancer patients. Sequencing used immunoSEQ multiplex PCR; TCRdb keeps in-frame clones, though not all of them. The top ten clones hold 3.8% of a sample with 60,000 or so clones, over 75% of them seen once. Looked up from germline, CDR1 is SGHRS and CDR2 is YFSETQ. The CDR3 extends over 21 amino acids. V lost 0 bases, J lost 0 bases, and 27 bases lay in between. Sample: blood. The chain joins TRBV5-1 to TRBJ1-1; D perhaps matches TRBD1 (5 bases). The receptor's source is a man aged 50-60 years in good health. CDR3 DNA sequence: TGCGCCAGCAGCTTGGCGCCGGGGCAGCCGGTTATGTTCTCGATGAACACTGAAGCTTTCTTT. Translating gives CASSLAPGQPVMFSMNTEAFF.